Listed here is a single TCR beta chain. What antigen it recognizes has not been identified. No qualities accompany the bases; no much larger clone lies one base away. Relative to germline, V is 5 bases shorter and J is 2 bases shorter, with 13 bases between their ends. Measured from the cysteine to the phenylalanine, the CDR3 is 15 residues long. CDR3 DNA is the only sequence kept; it has 45 bases, read in frame from the first base. The germline V gene specifies SGHTA as CDR1 and FQGNSA as CDR2. This record comes from a study of blood T cell repertoires in COVID-19 (dated by TCRdb to the early 2020s). For the study in its entirety: Samples covering the acute and convalescent phases of COVID-19 were provided by collaborators in the United States, Italy and Spain. The prospective study material was composed of cDNA or gDNA derived from T cells, B-cell-depleted T cells, or PBMCs. The dataset comprised deeply sampled blood TCRbeta repertoires from subjects exposed to, actively infected with, or recovered from COVID-19. A freely available public database, intended as a resource for researchers studying the immune response to SARS-CoV-2, is where the repertoires were released. Samples were obtained from the ongoing ImmuneRACE study (first 160 participants) and from 1,200 or so subjects provided by 6 global collaborators. A de-identified subject ID, COVID-19 status, age in years and sex were almost always included in the sample metadata. Where available, HLA class I and class II types were obtained from metadata supplied by the sample provider rather than from assay-based typing. What the research found in general, with its limitations: How much clinical and demographic metadata was included differed by source and by participant, and the metadata was provided uncurated.

Collaborating institutions collected whole blood in K2EDTA tubes following their own protocols. For TCRbeta analysis, collaborator samples were shipped as frozen whole blood, as isolated PBMCs, or as DNA extracted from either sample type. TCRbeta CDR3 regions were amplified from genomic DNA using the immunoSEQ Assay, a bias-controlled multiplex PCR. In the paper's pipeline: Within the assay, amplification of reference gene primers was used to estimate how many nucleated cells each sample contained. To quantify the absolute abundance of each unique TCRbeta CDR3 rearrangement, sequence reads were collapsed and filtered. For each sample, productive Simpson clonality was calculated by taking the square root of Simpson's diversity index across productive rearrangements. In TCRdb, the immuneACCESS table is reduced to in-frame sequences with V and J assigned. These tables do not hold every clone; where another copy was compared, an unresolved V gene accounts for under half, and the others remain unexplained. The DNA gave D and trimming, while V, J and clone size come from that table. Here the sample has about 43,000 clones; approximately 80% occur a single time. The ten largest clones add up to less than 25% of the sample.

This receptor was taken from a woman aged 55-70 years with acute or convalescent COVID-19. In this chain, TRBV7-2 is recombined with TRBJ2-1; a weak D assignment points to TRBD1 (6 bases agree). Sequences were obtained from peripheral blood. The encoded CDR3 is CASSIPGTTYNEQFF. The sequenced DNA: TGTGCCAGCAGCATCCCCGGGACAACCTACAATGAGCAGTTCTTC.